A selection of T cell receptor beta chains follows, all from one sample in a study of T-cell reconstitution after alpha-beta-depleted transplantation in children. TCRdb reprocessed the PCR reads via MiXCR and lists one record per CDR3 protein. The sample carries 250,000 to 300,000 distinct CDR3 sequences, almost 10% recorded once. The material sequenced was PBMCs from the stem cell graft donor, taken from the stem cell graft. All receptors come from a human donor who donated a stem cell graft to a child with SCID. The CDR3 runs from the conserved cysteine through the conserved F or W. D genes are given only for firm matches. Expanded clones get a size class; other rows say once, few or many, or leave the size out.

TRBJ2-7	NA	TRBV27	NA	CASSFARERSYEQYF	TGTGCCAGCAGTTTCGCTCGGGAACGGAGCTACGAGCAGTACTTC
TRBJ2-3	NA	TRBV29-1	few	CSVDHPDTQYF	TGCAGCGTTGATCATCCCGATACGCAGTATTTT
TRBJ1-5	NA	TRBV20-1	few	CSASLPSDQPQHF	TGCAGTGCTAGTTTGCCATCAGATCAGCCCCAGCATTTT
TRBJ1-1	NA	TRBV4-2	NA	CASSQRELGANTEAYF	TGTGCCAGCAGCCAAAGGGAGCTAGGGGCGAACACTGAAGCTTACTTT
TRBJ2-1	TRBD2	TRBV7-9	NA	CASSVTSGGPVEQFF	TGTGCCAGCAGCGTGACTAGCGGGGGTCCCGTTGAGCAGTTCTTC
TRBJ2-3	NA	TRBV3-1	NA	CASSQEGRILRTDTQYF	TGTGCCAGCAGCCAAGAAGGTCGGATTCTCCGCACAGATACGCAGTATTTT
TRBJ1-1	NA	TRBV25-1	NA	CASTKGGGTEAFF	TGTGCCAGCACCAAGGGGGGAGGGACTGAAGCTTTCTTT
TRBJ1-1	NA	TRBV20-1	many	CSARGSLLSEAFF	TGCAGTGCTAGAGGTAGCCTCTTAAGTGAAGCTTTCTTT
TRBJ2-2	NA	TRBV7-9	NA	CASSLAELFF	TGTGCCAGCAGCTTAGCAGAACTGTTTTTT
TRBJ1-5	NA	TRBV9	few	CASSSGPEGNQPQHF	TGTGCCAGCAGCTCGGGACCTGAGGGCAATCAGCCCCAGCATTTT
TRBJ2-7	NA	TRBV5-1	NA	CASSLAAGLGYEQYF	TGCGCCAGCAGCTTGGCCGCAGGTCTCGGGTACGAGCAGTACTTC
TRBJ1-1	NA	TRBV12-3/TRBV12-4	few	CASSSGRTGNTEAFF	TGTGCCAGCAGTTCCGGGAGGACCGGGAACACTGAAGCTTTCTTT
TRBJ1-5	TRBD1	TRBV7-9	many	CASSPETGTPQHF	TGTGCCAGCAGCCCTGAGACAGGGACGCCCCAGCATTTT
TRBJ2-2	TRBD2	TRBV12-3/TRBV12-4	NA	CASSLLAGAITGELFF	TGTGCCAGCAGTCTCTTAGCGGGGGCCATAACCGGGGAGCTGTTTTTT
TRBJ2-5	NA	TRBV28	few	CASSTGTFETQYF	TGTGCCAGCAGCACAGGGACATTTGAGACCCAGTACTTC
TRBJ2-2	NA	TRBV6-2/TRBV6-3	few	CASLLGLLETGELFF	TGTGCCAGCCTCCTAGGCCTACTTGAAACCGGGGAGCTGTTTTTT
TRBJ2-1	NA	TRBV6-5	few	CASSYGSGTYNEQFF	TGTGCCAGCAGTTATGGTAGCGGAACCTACAATGAGCAGTTCTTC
TRBJ2-3	NA	TRBV20-1	NA	CSARTRLVSTDTQYF	TGCAGTGCTAGGACTAGGCTAGTTTCCACAGATACGCAGTATTTT
TRBJ1-2	NA	TRBV6-1	few	CASSLEGGPNYGYTF	TGTGCCAGCAGCCTCGAGGGGGGCCCTAACTATGGCTACACCTTC
TRBJ1-2	NA	TRBV9	NA	CASSVGGSPSDGYTF	TGTGCCAGCAGCGTAGGGGGTAGCCCCTCGGATGGCTACACCTTC
TRBJ2-5	NA	TRBV5-1	few	CASSPSWEETQYF	TGCGCCAGCAGCCCCAGTTGGGAAGAGACCCAGTACTTC
TRBJ2-5	NA	TRBV6-1	NA	CASSENRRGETQYF	TGTGCCAGCAGTGAAAACAGGAGGGGAGAGACCCAGTACTTC
TRBJ2-3	TRBD1	TRBV5-1	many	CASSPGTGTQYF	TGCGCCAGCAGCCCGGGGACAGGTACGCAGTATTTT
TRBJ1-2	NA	TRBV24-1	few	CATSDSEGYGYTF	TGTGCCACCAGTGATTCGGAGGGGTATGGCTACACCTTC
TRBJ1-2	NA	TRBV6-6	many	CASSYSNGGYTF	TGTGCCAGCAGTTACTCTAACGGGGGCTACACCTTC
TRBJ1-4	NA	TRBV15	few	CATSRDPTGEKLFF	TGTGCCACCAGCAGAGACCCCACAGGGGAAAAACTGTTTTTT
TRBJ2-5	NA	TRBV6-5	NA	CASSPTQYF	TGTGCCAGCAGCCCTACCCAGTACTTC
TRBJ1-4	NA	TRBV20-1	NA	CSARPTDGGDEKLFF	TGCAGTGCTAGACCCACGGACGGAGGGGATGAAAAACTGTTTTTT
TRBJ2-5	NA	TRBV10-2	NA	CASSVRGGETQYF	TGCGCCAGCAGTGTTAGGGGGGGAGAGACCCAGTACTTC
TRBJ2-7	NA	TRBV4-1	NA	CASSLTRDSSYEQYF	TGCGCCAGCAGCCTTACCCGAGACAGCTCCTACGAGCAGTACTTC
TRBJ2-3	TRBD1	TRBV6-1	NA	CASSAGQGPDTQYF	TGTGCCAGCAGCGCGGGACAGGGACCAGATACGCAGTATTTT
TRBJ2-1	TRBD2	TRBV6-1	NA	CASSRLAGVYNEQFF	TGTGCCAGCAGCCGACTAGCGGGGGTCTACAATGAGCAGTTCTTC
TRBJ2-3	NA	TRBV7-8	NA	CASSFVQTSTDTQYF	TGTGCCAGCAGCTTTGTACAAACTAGCACAGATACGCAGTATTTT
TRBJ2-5	NA	TRBV10-3	NA	CAARGGESPLKETQYF	TGTGCCGCCCGCGGCGGGGAGTCCCCCCTGAAAGAGACCCAGTACTTC
TRBJ1-2	NA	TRBV29-1	NA	CSVVGSGYGYTF	TGCAGCGTTGTGGGATCGGGCTATGGCTACACCTTC
TRBJ2-2	NA	TRBV6-1	NA	CASTRVGTGELFF	TGTGCCAGCACCAGGGTGGGCACCGGGGAGCTGTTTTTT
TRBJ1-1	NA	TRBV7-2	NA	CASSLGGGAEAFF	TGTGCCAGCAGCCTCGGTGGAGGCGCCGAAGCTTTCTTT
TRBJ2-3	TRBD2	TRBV12-3/TRBV12-4	NA	CASRAGLAGGDTQYF	TGTGCCAGCAGAGCGGGACTAGCGGGGGGAGATACGCAGTATTTT
TRBJ1-1	NA	TRBV29-1	few	CSGGGSGEAFF	TGCAGCGGGGGAGGCTCGGGCGAAGCTTTCTTT
TRBJ1-6	NA	TRBV10-3	few	CAISPTLWSSYNSPLHF	TGTGCCATCAGCCCGACTCTGTGGAGCTCCTATAATTCACCCCTCCACTTT
TRBJ1-1	NA	TRBV18	NA	CASSPKQGNTEAFF	TGTGCCAGCTCACCGAAACAGGGGAACACTGAAGCTTTCTTT
TRBJ2-7	NA	TRBV19	few	CASSPRGFYEQYF	TGTGCCAGTAGTCCTCGGGGCTTCTACGAGCAGTACTTC
TRBJ2-2	TRBD1	TRBV5-1	few	CASSGTGSVTGELFF	TGCGCCAGCAGTGGGACAGGGTCGGTAACCGGGGAGCTGTTTTTT
TRBJ2-2	TRBD2	TRBV5-1	NA	CASSLIFSGGTNTGELFF	TGCGCCAGCAGCTTGATCTTCAGCGGGGGCACGAACACCGGGGAGCTGTTTTTT
TRBJ1-1	TRBD1	TRBV7-9	few	CASSLQGATTEAFF	TGTGCCAGCAGCCTACAGGGGGCAACCACTGAAGCTTTCTTT
TRBJ2-6	NA	TRBV14	few	CASSQEVGGRNVLTF	TGTGCCAGCAGCCAAGAGGTGGGGGGCCGCAACGTCCTGACTTTC
TRBJ2-5	NA	TRBV5-1	few	CASSLAEGNGDF	TGCGCCAGCAGCTTGGCCGAAGGGAATGGAGACTTC
TRBJ1-6	NA	TRBV5-5	NA	CASSLNGNNSPLHF	TGTGCCAGCAGCTTGAATGGGAACAACTCACCCCTCCACTTT
TRBJ1-6	NA	TRBV9	few	CASSSGEGRSPLHF	TGTGCCAGCAGCTCAGGGGAAGGACGGTCACCCCTCCACTTT
TRBJ2-7	TRBD1	TRBV6-1	many	CASSRGGQGSYEQYF	TGTGCCAGCAGCCGGGGAGGACAGGGAAGCTACGAGCAGTACTTC
TRBJ1-5	NA	TRBV18	NA	CASSPAVLDSNQPQHF	TGTGCCAGCTCACCGGCGGTTTTGGATAGCAATCAGCCCCAGCATTTT
TRBJ1-1	NA	TRBV4-1	few	CASSQPLGNTEAFF	TGCGCCAGCAGCCAACCCCTAGGGAACACTGAAGCTTTCTTT
TRBJ2-4	NA	TRBV2	many	CASSGTKGKNIQYF	TGTGCCAGCAGTGGGACTAAAGGCAAAAACATTCAGTACTTC
TRBJ2-2	NA	TRBV6-4	few	CASSDRGDTGELFF	TGTGCCAGCAGTGACAGGGGGGACACCGGGGAGCTGTTTTTT
TRBJ2-3	NA	TRBV5-1	many	CASSLGAGDTQYF	TGTGCCAGCAGCTTGGGTGCCGGAGATACGCAGTATTTT
TRBJ2-3	NA	TRBV12-3/TRBV12-4	few	CATDYPSRGSTDTQYF	TGTGCCACCGACTACCCCTCCCGGGGATCCACAGATACGCAGTATTTT
TRBJ1-5	NA	TRBV11-2	many	CASSLGGVRQPQHF	TGTGCCAGCAGCTTAGGGGGGGTTCGGCAGCCCCAGCATTTT
TRBJ2-7	TRBD1	TRBV5-1	NA	CASSPQAETGIVDEQYF	TGCGCCAGCAGCCCCCAGGCTGAGACAGGGATTGTGGACGAGCAGTACTTC
TRBJ1-5	NA	TRBV12-3/TRBV12-4	few	CASSLVEENQPQHF	TGTGCCAGCAGTTTAGTGGAGGAAAATCAGCCCCAGCATTTT